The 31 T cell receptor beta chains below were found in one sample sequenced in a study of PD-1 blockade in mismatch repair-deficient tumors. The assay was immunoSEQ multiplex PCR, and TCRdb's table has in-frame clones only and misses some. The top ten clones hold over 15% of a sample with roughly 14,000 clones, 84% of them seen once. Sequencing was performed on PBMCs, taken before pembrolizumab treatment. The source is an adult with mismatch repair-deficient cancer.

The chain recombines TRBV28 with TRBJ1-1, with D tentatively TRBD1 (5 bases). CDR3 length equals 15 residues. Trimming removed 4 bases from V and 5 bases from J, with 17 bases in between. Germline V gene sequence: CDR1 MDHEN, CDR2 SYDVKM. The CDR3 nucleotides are TGTGCCAGCAGTTATGGGACCGCCTCGGGGACTGAAGCTTTCTTT. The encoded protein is CASSYGTASGTEAFF. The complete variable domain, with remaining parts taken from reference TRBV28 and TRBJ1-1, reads DVKVTQSSRYLVKRTGEKVFLECVQDMDHENMFWYRQDPGLGLRLIYFSYDVKMKEKGDIPEGYSVSREKKERFSLILESASTNQTSMYLCASSYGTASGTEAFFGQGTRLTVV.

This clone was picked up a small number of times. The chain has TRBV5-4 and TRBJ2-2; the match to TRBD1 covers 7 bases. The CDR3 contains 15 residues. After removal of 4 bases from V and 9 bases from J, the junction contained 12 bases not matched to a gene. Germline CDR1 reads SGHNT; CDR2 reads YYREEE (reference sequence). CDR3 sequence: CASSVDRVDYRELFF. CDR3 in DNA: TGTGCCAGCAGCGTCGACAGGGTGGATTACCGGGAGCTGTTTTTT.

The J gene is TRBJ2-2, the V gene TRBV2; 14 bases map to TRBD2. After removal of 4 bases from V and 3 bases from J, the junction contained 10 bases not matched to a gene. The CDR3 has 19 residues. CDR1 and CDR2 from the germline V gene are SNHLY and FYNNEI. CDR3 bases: TGTGCCAGCAGTGTTAGGGGACTAGCGGGAGATTGGTACACCGGGGAGCTGTTTTTT. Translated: CASSVRGLAGDWYTGELFF.

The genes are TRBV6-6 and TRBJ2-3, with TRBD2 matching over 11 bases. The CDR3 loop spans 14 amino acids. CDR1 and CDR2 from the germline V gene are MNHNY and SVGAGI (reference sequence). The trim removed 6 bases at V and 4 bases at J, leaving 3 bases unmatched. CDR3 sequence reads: CASRGGLAADTQYF. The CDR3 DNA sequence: TGTGCCAGCAGAGGGGGACTAGCGGCAGATACGCAGTATTTT.

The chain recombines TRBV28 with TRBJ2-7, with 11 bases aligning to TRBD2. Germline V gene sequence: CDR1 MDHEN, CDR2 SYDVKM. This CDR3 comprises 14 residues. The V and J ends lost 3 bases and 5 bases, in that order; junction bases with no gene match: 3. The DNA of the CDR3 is TGTGCCAGCAGTTTTCGACTAGCGGGGAACGAGCAGTACTTC. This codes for CASSFRLAGNEQYF.

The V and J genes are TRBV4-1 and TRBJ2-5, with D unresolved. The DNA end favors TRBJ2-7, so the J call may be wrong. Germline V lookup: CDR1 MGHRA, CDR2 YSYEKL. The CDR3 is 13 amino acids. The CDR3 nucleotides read TGCGCCAGCAGCCAAGTTCCCAACTACGAGCAGTACTTC. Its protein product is CASSQVPNYEQYF.

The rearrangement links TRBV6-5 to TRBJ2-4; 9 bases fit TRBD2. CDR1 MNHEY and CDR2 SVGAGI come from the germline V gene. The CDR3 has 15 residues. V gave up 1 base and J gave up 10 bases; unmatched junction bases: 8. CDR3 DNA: TGTGCCAGCAGTTACTATGGTAGCGGGGGAGGGATTCAGTACTTC. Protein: CASSYYGSGGGIQYF.

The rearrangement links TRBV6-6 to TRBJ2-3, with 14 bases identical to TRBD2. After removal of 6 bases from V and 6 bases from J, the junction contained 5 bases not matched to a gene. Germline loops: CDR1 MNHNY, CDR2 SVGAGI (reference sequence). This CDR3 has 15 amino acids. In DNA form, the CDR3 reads TGTGCCAGCAGCATGACTAGCGGGAGGGTTGATACGCAGTATTTT. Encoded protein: CASSMTSGRVDTQYF.

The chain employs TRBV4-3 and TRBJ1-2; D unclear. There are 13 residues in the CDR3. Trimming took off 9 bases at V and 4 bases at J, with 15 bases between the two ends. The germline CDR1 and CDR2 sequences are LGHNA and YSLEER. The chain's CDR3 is CASSFGHFYGYTF. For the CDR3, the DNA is TGCGCCAGTTCGTTTGGGCACTTCTATGGCTACACCTTC.

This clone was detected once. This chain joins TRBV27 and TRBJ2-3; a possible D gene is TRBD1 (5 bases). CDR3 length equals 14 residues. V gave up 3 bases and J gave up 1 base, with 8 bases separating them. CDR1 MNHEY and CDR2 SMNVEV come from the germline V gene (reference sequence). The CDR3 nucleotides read TGTGCCAGCAGTTTGGAACAGGGCACAGATACGCAGTATTTT. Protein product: CASSLEQGTDTQYF.

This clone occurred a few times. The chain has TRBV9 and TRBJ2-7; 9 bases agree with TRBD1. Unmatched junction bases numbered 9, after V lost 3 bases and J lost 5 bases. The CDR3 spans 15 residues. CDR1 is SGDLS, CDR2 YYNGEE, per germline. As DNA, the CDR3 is TGTGCCAGCAGCGCGCCCGGGACAGGGAATCACGAGCAGTACTTC. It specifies CASSAPGTGNHEQYF.

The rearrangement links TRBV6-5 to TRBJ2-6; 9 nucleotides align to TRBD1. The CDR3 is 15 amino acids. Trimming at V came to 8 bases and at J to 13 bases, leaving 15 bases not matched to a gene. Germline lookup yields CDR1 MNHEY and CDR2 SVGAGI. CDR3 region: CASLGRSGDRVVLTF. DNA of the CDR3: TGTGCCAGCCTAGGTCGGAGCGGGGACAGGGTGGTCCTGACTTTC.

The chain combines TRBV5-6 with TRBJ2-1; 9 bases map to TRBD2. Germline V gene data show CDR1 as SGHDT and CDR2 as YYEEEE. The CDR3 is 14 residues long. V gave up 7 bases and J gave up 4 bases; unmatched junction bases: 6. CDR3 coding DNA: TGTGCCAGCTACGGTGCGGGAGGGTACAATGAGCAGTTCTTC. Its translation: CASYGAGGYNEQFF.

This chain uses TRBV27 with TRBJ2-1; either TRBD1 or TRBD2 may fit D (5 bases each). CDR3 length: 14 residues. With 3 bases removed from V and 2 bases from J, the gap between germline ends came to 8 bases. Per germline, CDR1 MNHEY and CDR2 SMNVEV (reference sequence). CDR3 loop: CASSFGGAYNEQFF. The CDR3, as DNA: TGTGCCAGCAGTTTTGGGGGAGCCTACAATGAGCAGTTCTTC.

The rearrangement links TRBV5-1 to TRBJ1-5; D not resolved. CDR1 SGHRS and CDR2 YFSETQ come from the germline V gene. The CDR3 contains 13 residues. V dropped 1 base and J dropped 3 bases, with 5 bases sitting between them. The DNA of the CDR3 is TGCGCCAGCAGCTTGTCCCTCAATCAGCCCCAGCATTTT. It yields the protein CASSLSLNQPQHF.

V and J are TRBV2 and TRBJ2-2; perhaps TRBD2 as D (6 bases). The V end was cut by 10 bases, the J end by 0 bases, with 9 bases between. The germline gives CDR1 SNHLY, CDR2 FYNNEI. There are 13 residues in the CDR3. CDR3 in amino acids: CANRTTNTGELFF. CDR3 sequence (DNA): TGTGCCAACCGGACTACGAACACCGGGGAGCTGTTTTTT.

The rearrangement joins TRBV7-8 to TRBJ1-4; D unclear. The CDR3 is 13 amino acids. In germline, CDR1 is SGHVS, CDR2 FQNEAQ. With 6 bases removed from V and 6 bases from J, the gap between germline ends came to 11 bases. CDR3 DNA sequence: TGTGCCAGCAGGCGGACGAGAGATGAAAAACTGTTTTTT. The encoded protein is CASRRTRDEKLFF.

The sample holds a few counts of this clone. DNA of the CDR3: TGTGCCAGCAGTGGACTAGCGGGAGGGTACAATGAGCAGTTCTTC. It codes for CASSGLAGGYNEQFF. The chain joins TRBV6-1 to TRBJ2-1; 14 positions agree with TRBD2. The junction had 0 bases not matched to a gene; V was cut back by 4 bases and J by 4 bases. The CDR3 spans 15 residues. Germline V gives CDR1 MNHNS, CDR2 SASEGT.

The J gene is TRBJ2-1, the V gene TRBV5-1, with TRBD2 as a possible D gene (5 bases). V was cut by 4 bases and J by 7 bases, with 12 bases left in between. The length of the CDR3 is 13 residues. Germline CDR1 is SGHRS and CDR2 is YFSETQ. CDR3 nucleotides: TGCGCCAGCAGCCTAGGGCGGGTTAATGAGCAGTTCTTC. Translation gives CASSLGRVNEQFF.

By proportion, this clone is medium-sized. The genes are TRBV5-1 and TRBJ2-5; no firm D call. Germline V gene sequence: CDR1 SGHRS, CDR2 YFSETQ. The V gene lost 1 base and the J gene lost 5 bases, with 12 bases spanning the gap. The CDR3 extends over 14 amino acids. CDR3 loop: CASSLYGSWETQYF. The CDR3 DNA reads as TGCGCCAGCAGCTTGTACGGTTCGTGGGAGACCCAGTACTTC. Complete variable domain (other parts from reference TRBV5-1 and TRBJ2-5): KAGVTQTPRYLIKTRGQQVTLSCSPISGHRSVSWYQQTPGQGLQFLFEYFSETQRNKGNFPGRFSGRQFSNSRSEMNVSTLELGDSALYLCASSLYGSWETQYFGPGTRLLVL.

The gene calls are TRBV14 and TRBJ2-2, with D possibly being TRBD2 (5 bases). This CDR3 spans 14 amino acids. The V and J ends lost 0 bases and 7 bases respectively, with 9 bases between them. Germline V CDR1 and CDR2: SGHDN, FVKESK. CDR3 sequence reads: CASSQDGGYGELFF. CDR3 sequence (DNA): TGTGCCAGCAGCCAAGACGGCGGGTACGGGGAGCTGTTTTTT. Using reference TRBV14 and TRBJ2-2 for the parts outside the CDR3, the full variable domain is EAGVTQFPSHSVIEKGQTVTLRCDPISGHDNLYWYRRVMGKEIKFLLHFVKESKQDESGMPNNRFLAERTGGTYSTLKVQPAELEDSGVYFCASSQDGGYGELFFGEGSRLTVL.

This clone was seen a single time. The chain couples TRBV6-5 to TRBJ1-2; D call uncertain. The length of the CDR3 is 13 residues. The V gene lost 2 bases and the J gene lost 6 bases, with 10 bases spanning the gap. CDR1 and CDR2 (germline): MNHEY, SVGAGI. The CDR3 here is CASSYAGGHGYTF. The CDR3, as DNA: TGTGCCAGCAGTTACGCAGGAGGGCATGGCTACACCTTC.

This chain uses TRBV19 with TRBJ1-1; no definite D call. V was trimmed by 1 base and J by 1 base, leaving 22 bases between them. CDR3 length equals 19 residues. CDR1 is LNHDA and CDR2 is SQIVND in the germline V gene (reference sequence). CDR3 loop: CASSIGKARNVPKNTEAFF. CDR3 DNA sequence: TGTGCCAGTAGTATAGGAAAGGCCAGGAACGTTCCCAAGAACACTGAAGCTTTCTTT.

This CDR3 is CASSAQEGLAGFIGQYF. The CDR3 nucleotides are TGTGCCAGCAGTGCCCAGGAGGGACTAGCGGGGTTTATAGGGCAGTACTTC. The chain links TRBV2 to TRBJ2-7, with TRBD2 matching 13 bases. The V segment lost 4 bases and the J segment 9 bases; nucleotides outside the gene matches: 15. This CDR3 comprises 17 residues. Germline CDR1 SNHLY, CDR2 FYNNEI.

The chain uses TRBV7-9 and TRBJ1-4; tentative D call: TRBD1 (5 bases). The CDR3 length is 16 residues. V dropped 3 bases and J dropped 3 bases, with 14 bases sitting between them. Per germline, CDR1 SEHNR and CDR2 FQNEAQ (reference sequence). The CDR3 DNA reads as TGTGCCAGCAGCTTGGGGGGTCGGGGGTCTAATGAAAAACTGTTTTTT. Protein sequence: CASSLGGRGSNEKLFF.

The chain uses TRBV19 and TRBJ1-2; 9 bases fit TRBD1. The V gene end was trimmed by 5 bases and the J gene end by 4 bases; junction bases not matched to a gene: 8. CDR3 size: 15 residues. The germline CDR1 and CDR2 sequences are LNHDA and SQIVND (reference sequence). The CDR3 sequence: CASSPQGALGYGYTF. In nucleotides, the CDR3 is TGTGCCAGTAGTCCACAGGGGGCGCTGGGCTATGGCTACACCTTC.

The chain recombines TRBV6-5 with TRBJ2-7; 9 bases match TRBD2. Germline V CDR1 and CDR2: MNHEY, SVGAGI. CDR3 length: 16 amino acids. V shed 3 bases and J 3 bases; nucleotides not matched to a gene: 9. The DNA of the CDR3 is TGTGCCAGCAGTTATAGGGGCGGGACTAGCTACTACGAGCAGTACTTC. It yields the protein CASSYRGGTSYYEQYF.

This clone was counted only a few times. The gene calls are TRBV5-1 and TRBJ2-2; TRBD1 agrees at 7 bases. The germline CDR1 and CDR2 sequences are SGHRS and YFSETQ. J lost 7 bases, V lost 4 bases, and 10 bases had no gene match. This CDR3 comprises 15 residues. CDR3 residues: CASSRDSNVFGELFF. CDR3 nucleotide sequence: TGCGCCAGCAGCCGGGACAGTAATGTGTTCGGGGAGCTGTTTTTT.

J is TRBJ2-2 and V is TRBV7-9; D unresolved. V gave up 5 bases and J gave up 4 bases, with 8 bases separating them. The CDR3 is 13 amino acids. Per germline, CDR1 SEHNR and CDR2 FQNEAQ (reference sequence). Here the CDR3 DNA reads TGTGCCAGCAGCACCAGATCCACCGGGGAGCTGTTTTTT. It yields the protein CASSTRSTGELFF.

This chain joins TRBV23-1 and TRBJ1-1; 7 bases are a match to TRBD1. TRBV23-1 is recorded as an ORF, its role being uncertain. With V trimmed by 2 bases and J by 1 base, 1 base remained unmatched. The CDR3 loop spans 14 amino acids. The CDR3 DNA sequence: TGCGCCAGCAGTCAAAACAGGGGGAACACTGAAGCTTTCTTT. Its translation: CASSQNRGNTEAFF.

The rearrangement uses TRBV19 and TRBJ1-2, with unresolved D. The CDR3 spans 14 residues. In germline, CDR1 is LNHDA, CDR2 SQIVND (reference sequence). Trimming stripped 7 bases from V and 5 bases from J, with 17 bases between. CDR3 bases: TGTGCCAGTATTACGGCAGCCGGTCTATATGGCTACACCTTC. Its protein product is CASITAAGLYGYTF.